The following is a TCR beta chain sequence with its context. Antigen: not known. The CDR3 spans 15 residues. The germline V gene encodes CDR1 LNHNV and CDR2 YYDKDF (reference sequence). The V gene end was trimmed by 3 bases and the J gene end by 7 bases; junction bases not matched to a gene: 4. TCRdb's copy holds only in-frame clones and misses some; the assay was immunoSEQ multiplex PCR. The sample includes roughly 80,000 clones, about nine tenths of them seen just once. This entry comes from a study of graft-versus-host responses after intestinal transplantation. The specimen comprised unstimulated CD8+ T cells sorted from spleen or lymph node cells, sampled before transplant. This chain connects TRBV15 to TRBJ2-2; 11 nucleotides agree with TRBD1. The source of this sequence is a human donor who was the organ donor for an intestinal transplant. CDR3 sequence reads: CATSRDRGHIGELFF. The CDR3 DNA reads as TGTGCCACCAGCAGGGACAGGGGGCATATCGGGGAGCTGTTTTTT.